These 16 T cell receptor beta chains share one sample of origin, sequenced in a study of identical twins. TCRdb redid the calling of the 5' RACE reads with MiXCR, one entry per CDR3 protein. The data show 1.5 million to 2 million distinct CDR3 sequences, about 30% seen once. The sequencing sample was made of cord blood. Receptors originate from a newborn girl in good health.

The rearrangement uses TRBV6-2 or TRBV6-3 and TRBJ2-7; 7 bases are shared with TRBD2. CDR3 length: 15 amino acids. V shed 7 bases, J shed 0 bases, and the junction held 9 bases outside the gene matches. In germline, CDR1 is MNHEY, CDR2 SVGEGT. CDR3 region: CASTLRGRSSYEQYF. The DNA of the CDR3 is TGTGCCAGCACCTTACGCGGGAGAAGCTCCTACGAGCAGTACTTC.

There are a few counts of this clonotype. The chain has TRBV12-3 or TRBV12-4 and TRBJ2-5, with a possible D match to TRBD1 (6 bases). The V and J ends lost 2 bases and 4 bases respectively, with 14 bases between them. CDR3 length: 15 residues. The CDR3 region is CASSLFRGHGETQYF. CDR3 nucleotide sequence: TGTGCCAGCAGTTTATTTCGGGGACATGGAGAGACCCAGTACTTC.

The chain carries TRBV19 and TRBJ2-1, with 7 bases that match TRBD2. Losses at the gene ends were 3 bases for V and 2 bases for J; bases not matched to a gene: 7. This CDR3 comprises 16 residues. Germline V gene sequence: CDR1 LNHDA, CDR2 SQIVND (reference sequence). The CDR3 spells CASSIFVSGTYNEQFF. The CDR3 DNA is TGTGCCAGTAGTATTTTCGTCAGCGGGACCTACAATGAGCAGTTCTTC.

This clonotype turned up a few times. The chain recombines TRBV29-1 with TRBJ1-5, with a possible D match to TRBD1 (6 bases). In germline, CDR1 is SQVTM, CDR2 ANQGSEA. CDR3 length: 16 amino acids. V was cut by 0 bases and J by 4 bases, with 16 bases left in between. The CDR3 region has the DNA TGCAGCGTTGAAGATCATGGCAGGGGAGGGAATCAGCCCCAGCATTTT. It encodes CSVEDHGRGGNQPQHF.

This chain's CDR3 is CASSSGAFF. CDR3 coding DNA: TGTGCCAGCAGCTCAGGGGCTTTCTTT. The chain has TRBV7-9 and TRBJ1-1; tentatively, D is TRBD1 (5 bases). The CDR3 is made up of 9 amino acids. Germline V gene lookup returns CDR1 SEHNR and CDR2 FQNEAQ (reference sequence). V dropped 4 bases and J dropped 11 bases, with 5 bases sitting between them.

V is TRBV23-1 and J is TRBJ1-2; 7 positions agree with TRBD1. TRBV23-1 is placed among ORFs of uncertain function. V lost 3 bases, J lost 2 bases, and 9 bases stayed unmatched. The CDR3 covers 16 residues. The CDR3 DNA is TGCGCCAGCAGTCAGACCTCAGGGGGGGCCAACTATGGCTACACCTTC. Its translation: CASSQTSGGANYGYTF.

This clonotype is a singleton in its sample. An end of the junction does not agree with germline; a read error may underlie this. The gene calls are TRBV7-9 and TRBJ1-4; 12 bases fit TRBD1. The CDR3 runs to 17 residues. Germline CDR1 SEHNR, CDR2 FQNEAQ (reference sequence). This CDR3 reads CAGSLPRDRGLNEKLFF. In nucleotides, the CDR3 is TGTGCCGGCAGCTTACCCAGGGACAGGGGGCTTAATGAAAAACTGTTTTTT.

This clonotype came up many times. V usage is TRBV4-2 and J usage is TRBJ2-3; weak D call: TRBD1 (5 bases). The V end lost 0 bases, the J end lost 1 base, and 11 bases lay between the germline ends. The germline V gene encodes CDR1 LGHNA and CDR2 YNFKEQ. The CDR3 totals 16 residues. CDR3 sequence: CASSQDRDGGTDTQYF. The CDR3 coding sequence is TGTGCCAGCAGCCAAGACAGGGATGGTGGCACAGATACGCAGTATTTT.

Notes on this clonotype: The conserved final phenylalanine or tryptophan is absent from the CDR3, which likely points to a read error. The chain joins TRBV12-3 or TRBV12-4 to TRBJ2-1; TRBD2 matches 7 bases. The DNA matches TRBJ2-7 better at its end, which makes the J call doubtful. The length of the CDR3 is 15 residues. This CDR3 is CASSQSGISYNEQYI. In DNA, the CDR3 is TGTGCCAGCAGTCAAAGCGGGATCTCCTACAATGAGCAGTACATC.

The genes are TRBV20-1 and TRBJ2-1, with TRBD2 matching over 13 bases. V lost 2 bases, J lost 2 bases, and 6 bases stayed unmatched. In germline, CDR1 is DFQATT, CDR2 SNEGSKA (reference sequence). The CDR3 loop spans 17 amino acids. The CDR3 DNA sequence: TGCAGTGCTAGATCTGGACTAGCGGGAGTCACCTACAATGAGCAGTTCTTC. Translation: CSARSGLAGVTYNEQFF.

This sequence joins TRBV5-1 and TRBJ2-1; TRBD2 matches at 11 bases. The CDR3 sequence is 16 residues long. Per germline, CDR1 SGHRS and CDR2 YFSETQ. J lost 7 bases, V lost 4 bases, and 10 bases had no gene match. The CDR3 region is CASSPKPGLAANEQFF. As DNA, the CDR3 is TGCGCCAGCAGCCCAAAGCCGGGACTAGCGGCTAATGAGCAGTTCTTC.

This clonotype was recorded a few times. The rearrangement joins TRBV28 to TRBJ2-1; 11 bases are a match to TRBD2. Germline CDR1 is MDHEN and CDR2 is SYDVKM. CDR3 length: 17 amino acids. With V trimmed by 5 bases and J by 5 bases, 11 bases remained unmatched. The CDR3 here is CASSSPLTSGSHNEQFF. CDR3 in DNA: TGTGCCAGCAGTAGCCCCCTAACTAGCGGGAGTCACAATGAGCAGTTCTTC.

As to this clonotype: This may come from a read error, since a much larger clone is one base off. The rearrangement links TRBV9 to TRBJ2-1; D is uncertain. The CDR3 runs to 14 residues. Per germline, CDR1 SGDLS and CDR2 YYNGEE. The CDR3 spells CASSVAGSYKEQFF. The DNA for the CDR3 is TGTGCCAGCAGCGTAGCGGGCTCCTACAAGGAGCAGTTCTTC.

The table lists this clonotype with a few counts. The gene calls are TRBV9 and TRBJ2-1; perhaps D is TRBD1 or TRBD2 (5 bases each). The CDR3 is 15 residues long. V dropped 1 base and J dropped 4 bases, with 12 bases sitting between them. CDR1 and CDR2 from the germline V gene are SGDLS and YYNGEE. CDR3 sequence reads: CASSVRDRPYNEQFF. CDR3 in DNA: TGTGCCAGCAGCGTAAGGGACCGACCTTACAATGAGCAGTTCTTC. The full variable domain, in which reference TRBV9 and TRBJ2-1 provide the parts outside the CDR3, is DSGVTQTPKHLITATGQRVTLRCSPRSGDLSVYWYQQSLDQGLQFLIQYYNGEERAKGNILERFSAQQFPDLHSELNLSSLELGDSALYFCASSVRDRPYNEQFFGPGTRLTVL.

The rearrangement uses TRBV20-1 and TRBJ2-1; 10 bases match TRBD2. The germline V gene encodes CDR1 DFQATT and CDR2 SNEGSKA (reference sequence). Trimming removed 3 bases from V and 6 bases from J; junction bases left unmatched: 8. CDR3 size: 15 residues. The DNA of the CDR3 is TGCAGTGCTAGTCCCGGAGCGGGAGGGGGCAATGAGCAGTTCTTC. Translating gives CSASPGAGGGNEQFF.

Only a few counts were recorded for this clonotype. This chain links TRBV30 with TRBJ2-4, with D tentatively TRBD2 (6 bases). The J call could be wrong; TRBJ2-7 is a better fit for the DNA end. Per germline, CDR1 GTSNPN and CDR2 SVGIG (reference sequence). The CDR3 consists of 12 residues. The CDR3, as DNA: TGTGCCTGGAATCCGGGACTCAACGAGCAGTACTTC. Translating it yields CAWNPGLNEQYF.